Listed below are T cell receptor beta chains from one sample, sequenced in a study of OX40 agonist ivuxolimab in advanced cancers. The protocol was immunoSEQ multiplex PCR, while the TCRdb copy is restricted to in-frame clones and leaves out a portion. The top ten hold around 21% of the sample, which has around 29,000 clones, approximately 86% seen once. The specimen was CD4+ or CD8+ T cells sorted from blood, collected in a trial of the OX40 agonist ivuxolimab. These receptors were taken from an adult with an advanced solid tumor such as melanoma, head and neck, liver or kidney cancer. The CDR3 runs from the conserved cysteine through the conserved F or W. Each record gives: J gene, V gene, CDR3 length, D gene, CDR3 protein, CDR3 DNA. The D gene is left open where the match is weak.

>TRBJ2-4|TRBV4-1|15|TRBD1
CASSQVRGAKNIQYF
TGCGCCAGCAGCCAAGTCAGGGGGGCCAAAAACATTCAGTACTTC
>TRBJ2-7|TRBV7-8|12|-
CASSIGLDEQYF
TGTGCCAGCAGCATAGGGTTGGACGAGCAGTACTTC
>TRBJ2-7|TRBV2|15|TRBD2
CASSELLAGGYEQYF
TGTGCCAGCAGTGAGTTACTAGCGGGGGGATACGAGCAGTACTTC
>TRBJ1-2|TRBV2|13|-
CASRTYSNYGYTF
TGTGCCAGCAGGACATACTCAAACTATGGCTACACCTTC
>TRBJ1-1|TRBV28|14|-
CASSPAGRKTEAFF
TGTGCCAGCAGTCCAGCCGGGCGGAAGACTGAAGCTTTCTTT
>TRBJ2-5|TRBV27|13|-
CASSSGTEETQYF
TGTGCCAGCAGTTCCGGGACGGAAGAGACCCAGTACTTC
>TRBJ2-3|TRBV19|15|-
CASSLWHPKGSTQYF
TGTGCCAGTAGCCTCTGGCACCCCAAGGGGAGTACGCAGTATTTT
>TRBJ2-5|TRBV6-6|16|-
CASSPSTLALQETQYF
TGTGCCAGCAGTCCCTCAACTCTAGCCCTCCAAGAGACCCAGTACTTC
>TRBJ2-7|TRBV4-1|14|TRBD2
CASSQARTSVEQYF
TGCGCCAGCAGCCAAGCTAGGACTAGCGTCGAGCAGTACTTC
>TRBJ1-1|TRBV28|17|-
CASSSPGRGPLNTEAFF
TGTGCCAGCAGTTCCCCGGGCAGGGGTCCTTTGAACACTGAAGCTTTCTTT
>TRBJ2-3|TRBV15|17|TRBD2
CATSRDRSGTGTDTQYF
TGTGCCACCAGCAGAGATCGGAGCGGGACGGGCACAGATACGCAGTATTTT
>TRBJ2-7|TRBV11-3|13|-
CASSLVALYEQYF
TGTGCCAGCAGCTTGGTGGCTCTTTACGAGCAGTACTTC
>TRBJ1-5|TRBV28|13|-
CATSWVPNQPQHF
TGTGCCACCAGTTGGGTGCCCAATCAGCCCCAGCATTTT
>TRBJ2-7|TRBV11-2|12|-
CASSPNRGEQYF
TGTGCCAGCAGCCCAAATAGGGGGGAGCAGTACTTC
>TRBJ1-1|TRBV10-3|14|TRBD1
CAISDPDRGPEAFF
TGTGCCATCAGTGACCCGGACAGGGGACCTGAAGCTTTCTTT
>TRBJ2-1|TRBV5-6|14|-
CASSLALVPNEQFF
TGTGCCAGCAGCTTGGCCTTAGTCCCCAATGAGCAGTTCTTC
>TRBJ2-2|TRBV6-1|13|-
CASSVRNTGELFF
TGTGCCAGCAGTGTTCGGAACACCGGGGAGCTGTTTTTT